This T cell receptor (beta chain) was profiled in a study of long-term antiretroviral therapy in people with HIV. The immunoSEQ assay was v3.0, run at survey level. TCRdb's table, derived via immunoSEQ multiplex PCR, lists solely in-frame clones and lacks some. The repertoire holds roughly 17,000 clones, 81% seen once, with around 8.2% in the top ten. The sample holds a few counts of this clone. Deletions cut 3 bases from V and 5 bases from J, with 10 bases between. Germline V gene sequence: CDR1 KGHSH, CDR2 LQKENI. The CDR3 totals 14 residues. Sequences were derived from unsorted PBMCs, sampled 0.3 years after starting antiretroviral therapy. The sequence was obtained from a young man with HIV. The chain is built from TRBV18 and TRBJ2-2, with D perhaps TRBD1 or TRBD2 (5 bases each). The CDR3 is CASSPGTRTGELFF. DNA of the CDR3: TGTGCCAGCTCACCGGGGACCAGAACCGGGGAGCTGTTTTTT.